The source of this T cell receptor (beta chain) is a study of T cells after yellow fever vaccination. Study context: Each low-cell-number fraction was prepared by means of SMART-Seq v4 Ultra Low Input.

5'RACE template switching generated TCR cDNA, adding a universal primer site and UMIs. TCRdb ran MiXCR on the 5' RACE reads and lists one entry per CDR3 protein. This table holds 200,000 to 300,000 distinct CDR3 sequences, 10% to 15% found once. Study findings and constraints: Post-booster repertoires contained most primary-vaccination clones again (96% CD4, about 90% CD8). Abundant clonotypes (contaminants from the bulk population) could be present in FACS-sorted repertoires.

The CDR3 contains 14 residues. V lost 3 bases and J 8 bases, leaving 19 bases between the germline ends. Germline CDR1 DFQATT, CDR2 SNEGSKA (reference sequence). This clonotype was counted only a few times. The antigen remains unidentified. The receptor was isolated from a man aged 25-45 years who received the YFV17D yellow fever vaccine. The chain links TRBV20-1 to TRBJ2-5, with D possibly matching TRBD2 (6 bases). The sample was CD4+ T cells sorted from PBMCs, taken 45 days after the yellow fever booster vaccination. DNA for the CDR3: TGCAGTGCTAGCCAACAAGCGGGCAAAGCAACCCAGTACTTC. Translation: CSASQQAGKATQYF.